A selection of T cell receptor beta chains follows, all from one sample in a study of blood T cell repertoires in COVID-19. Generated by immunoSEQ multiplex PCR, the TCRdb table keeps only in-frame clones and is missing some. The sample contains roughly 43,000 clones, roughly 81% of which appear only once. The sample was peripheral blood. These receptors all come from a woman in her seventies in a cohort sampled during active COVID-19. Both conserved end residues are part of each CDR3. D genes are given only for firm matches. A row's size may be missing; if present it is once, few, many or a size class.

v_call: TRBV30; d_call: TRBD2; clone_size: -; j_call: TRBJ2-7; cdr3_nt: TGTGCCTGGAGTGGGGCTAGCGGGAGGGAGCAGTACTTC; cdr3_aa: CAWSGASGREQYF
v_call: TRBV18; d_call: -; clone_size: -; j_call: TRBJ1-2; cdr3_nt: TGTGCCAGCTCACCAACAGATAACTATGGCTACACCTTC; cdr3_aa: CASSPTDNYGYTF
v_call: TRBV19; d_call: TRBD2; clone_size: -; j_call: TRBJ2-7; cdr3_nt: TGTGCCGCCGGGACTAGCGGGAATGGTTACGAGCAGTACTTC; cdr3_aa: CAAGTSGNGYEQYF
v_call: TRBV28; d_call: TRBD1; clone_size: -; j_call: TRBJ2-7; cdr3_nt: TGTGCCAGCAGCCCTGCCGGGACAGGGATCTACGAGCAGTACTTC; cdr3_aa: CASSPAGTGIYEQYF
v_call: TRBV6-1; d_call: -; clone_size: -; j_call: TRBJ1-5; cdr3_nt: TGTGCCAGCAGTGAATATCATGGGGGGTATCAGCCCCAGCATTTT; cdr3_aa: CASSEYHGGYQPQHF
v_call: TRBV6-5; d_call: TRBD2; clone_size: -; j_call: TRBJ2-7; cdr3_nt: TGTGCCAGCATCCCGCTAGCGGGACCCTCCTACGAGCAGTACTTC; cdr3_aa: CASIPLAGPSYEQYF
v_call: TRBV5-1; d_call: TRBD2; clone_size: -; j_call: TRBJ2-3; cdr3_nt: TGCGCCAGCAGTACCTCACCGGGACTAGCGGGATTCACAGATACGCAGTATTTT; cdr3_aa: CASSTSPGLAGFTDTQYF
v_call: TRBV28; d_call: -; clone_size: -; j_call: TRBJ2-1; cdr3_nt: TGTGCCAGCAGTTTAGAGGGCCATGAGCAGTTCTTC; cdr3_aa: CASSLEGHEQFF
v_call: TRBV5-1; d_call: -; clone_size: -; j_call: TRBJ2-1; cdr3_nt: TGCGCCAGCAGCTTGGTCGGGAGCCCCTACAATGAGCAGTTCTTC; cdr3_aa: CASSLVGSPYNEQFF
v_call: TRBV19; d_call: TRBD1; clone_size: -; j_call: TRBJ2-7; cdr3_nt: TGTGCCAGTACCGACAGGGGACACGAGCAGTACTTC; cdr3_aa: CASTDRGHEQYF
v_call: TRBV28; d_call: TRBD1; clone_size: -; j_call: TRBJ2-2; cdr3_nt: TGTGCCAGCAGTTTAAACGGACAGGTCGCGAACACCGGGGAGCTGTTTTTT; cdr3_aa: CASSLNGQVANTGELFF
v_call: TRBV2; d_call: -; clone_size: -; j_call: TRBJ1-2; cdr3_nt: TGTGCCAGCCGAAACGATCGGGGCTACACCTTC; cdr3_aa: CASRNDRGYTF
v_call: TRBV7-8; d_call: TRBD1; clone_size: -; j_call: TRBJ1-2; cdr3_nt: TGTGCCAGCAGCCCTCGGGAGGGGGCGCATGGCTACACCTTC; cdr3_aa: CASSPREGAHGYTF
v_call: TRBV19; d_call: TRBD1; clone_size: -; j_call: TRBJ2-6; cdr3_nt: TGTGCCAGTAGTTTCACGGGACAGGGGGCGTATGGGGCCAACGTCCTGACTTTC; cdr3_aa: CASSFTGQGAYGANVLTF
v_call: TRBV6-4; d_call: TRBD1; clone_size: -; j_call: TRBJ2-1; cdr3_nt: TGTGCCAGCAGTGACTCATGGTGGGGACAGGGAAGCAATGAGCAGTTCTTC; cdr3_aa: CASSDSWWGQGSNEQFF
v_call: TRBV5-1; d_call: TRBD1; clone_size: -; j_call: TRBJ2-2; cdr3_nt: TGCGCCAGCAGCCCGGGACAGGGTGGCAATAGGGAGCTGTTTTTT; cdr3_aa: CASSPGQGGNRELFF
v_call: TRBV4-1; d_call: -; clone_size: -; j_call: TRBJ2-7; cdr3_nt: TGCGCCAGCAGCCAAGCGGTAGAAACCTACGAGCAGTACTTC; cdr3_aa: CASSQAVETYEQYF
v_call: TRBV7-8; d_call: TRBD2; clone_size: -; j_call: TRBJ2-1; cdr3_nt: TGTGCCAGCCAAAGTTTCTCAGCGGGAACCTACAATGAGCAGTTCTTC; cdr3_aa: CASQSFSAGTYNEQFF
v_call: TRBV4-1; d_call: -; clone_size: once; j_call: TRBJ2-1; cdr3_nt: TGCGCCAGCAGCCAAGACCCGACTAGCTCCTACAATGAGCAGTTCTTC; cdr3_aa: CASSQDPTSSYNEQFF
v_call: TRBV28; d_call: TRBD1; clone_size: -; j_call: TRBJ2-2; cdr3_nt: TGTGCCAGCCGCCGGACAGGACACACCGGGGAGCTGTTTTTT; cdr3_aa: CASRRTGHTGELFF
v_call: TRBV6-5; d_call: TRBD1; clone_size: once; j_call: TRBJ2-5; cdr3_nt: TGTGCCAGCTTGACAGGGGGCTGGGGAGAGACCCAGTACTTC; cdr3_aa: CASLTGGWGETQYF
v_call: TRBV2; d_call: -; clone_size: -; j_call: TRBJ2-7; cdr3_nt: TGTGCCAGCAGTATACAGGGCTCTCAGTACGAGCAGTACTTC; cdr3_aa: CASSIQGSQYEQYF
v_call: TRBV30; d_call: -; clone_size: -; j_call: TRBJ2-7; cdr3_nt: TGTGCCTGGAGTACTAGATCCTACGAGCAGTACTTC; cdr3_aa: CAWSTRSYEQYF
v_call: TRBV4-1; d_call: TRBD2; clone_size: -; j_call: TRBJ2-2; cdr3_nt: TGCGCCAGCAGCCATGCCGGGCGGGAGGGCGGCGGGGAGCTGTTTTTT; cdr3_aa: CASSHAGREGGGELFF
v_call: TRBV4-3; d_call: TRBD2; clone_size: -; j_call: TRBJ2-3; cdr3_nt: TGCGCCAGCAGCCAAGTATTAGCGGGAGTTAGCACAGATACGCAGTATTTT; cdr3_aa: CASSQVLAGVSTDTQYF
v_call: TRBV6-4; d_call: TRBD1; clone_size: -; j_call: TRBJ1-1; cdr3_nt: TGTGCCAGCAGCCCCGGGGGGACAGGGGGCGGGAACACTGAAGCTTTCTTT; cdr3_aa: CASSPGGTGGGNTEAFF
v_call: TRBV19; d_call: TRBD2; clone_size: -; j_call: TRBJ2-3; cdr3_nt: TGTGCCAGTAGTATATCGGGGACTAGCGGGAGAACCGGGGATACGCAGTATTTT; cdr3_aa: CASSISGTSGRTGDTQYF
v_call: TRBV4-3; d_call: -; clone_size: -; j_call: TRBJ1-6; cdr3_nt: TGCGCCAGCAGCCAAGGAGTAACACAGGAAAATTCACCCCTCCACTTT; cdr3_aa: CASSQGVTQENSPLHF
v_call: TRBV3-1/TRBV3-2; d_call: -; clone_size: -; j_call: TRBJ2-3; cdr3_nt: TGTGCCAGCAGCCAATATCACCCCGGCCAGGGGTCGGTTTCCAAGTATTTT; cdr3_aa: CASSQYHPGQGSVSKYF
v_call: TRBV4-3; d_call: -; clone_size: -; j_call: TRBJ2-4; cdr3_nt: TGCGCCAGCAGCCCAACACTTGTCGCTCGGGGCATTCAGTACTTC; cdr3_aa: CASSPTLVARGIQYF
v_call: TRBV11-1; d_call: TRBD2; clone_size: -; j_call: TRBJ2-1; cdr3_nt: TGTGCCAGCAGCCTCACTAGCGGGAGTTACAATGAGCAGTTCTTC; cdr3_aa: CASSLTSGSYNEQFF
v_call: TRBV27; d_call: -; clone_size: -; j_call: TRBJ1-2; cdr3_nt: TGTGCCAGCAGCCCCCAAACAGGGCCCTATGGCTACACCTTC; cdr3_aa: CASSPQTGPYGYTF
v_call: TRBV28; d_call: -; clone_size: -; j_call: TRBJ1-2; cdr3_nt: TGTGCCAGCAGTACCCCCGCCCAGGGCTATGGCTACACCTTC; cdr3_aa: CASSTPAQGYGYTF
v_call: TRBV5-5; d_call: TRBD1; clone_size: once; j_call: TRBJ1-1; cdr3_nt: TGTGCCAGCAGCTTGGTGGTCTTGGGACAGGGTCTTACTGAAGCTTTCTTT; cdr3_aa: CASSLVVLGQGLTEAFF
v_call: TRBV7-9; d_call: TRBD2; clone_size: -; j_call: TRBJ2-7; cdr3_nt: TGTGCCAGCAGCTCATTCGAAGCGGGGGGTTTCTCCTACGAGCAGTACTTC; cdr3_aa: CASSSFEAGGFSYEQYF
v_call: TRBV3-1/TRBV3-2; d_call: TRBD2; clone_size: -; j_call: TRBJ2-1; cdr3_nt: TGTGCCAGCAGCCAAGCCGGGACTAGCGGGAGTAATGAGCAGTTCTTC; cdr3_aa: CASSQAGTSGSNEQFF
v_call: TRBV10-3; d_call: -; clone_size: -; j_call: TRBJ1-1; cdr3_nt: TGTGCCATCACCCGGACAGAGGGTACCACTGAAGCTTTCTTT; cdr3_aa: CAITRTEGTTEAFF
v_call: TRBV7-2; d_call: TRBD2; clone_size: -; j_call: TRBJ2-5; cdr3_nt: TGTGCCAGCAGCTCCGAGTTACTAGCGGGAGAGACCCAGTACTTC; cdr3_aa: CASSSELLAGETQYF
v_call: TRBV11-2; d_call: -; clone_size: -; j_call: TRBJ1-3; cdr3_nt: TGTGCCAGCAGCTTAGTCGGGGCTGGAAACACCATATATTTT; cdr3_aa: CASSLVGAGNTIYF
v_call: TRBV18; d_call: TRBD1; clone_size: -; j_call: TRBJ2-5; cdr3_nt: TGTGCCAGCTCACCTCCAGACAGGGGTTGGGAGACCCAGTACTTC; cdr3_aa: CASSPPDRGWETQYF
v_call: TRBV19; d_call: TRBD2; clone_size: -; j_call: TRBJ2-7; cdr3_nt: TGTGCCAGTAGTACGTCTGCTGCGGGAGTGTCGGTCGAGCAGTACTTC; cdr3_aa: CASSTSAAGVSVEQYF
v_call: TRBV5-6; d_call: -; clone_size: -; j_call: TRBJ2-3; cdr3_nt: TGTGCCAGCAGCATTCCGGGCACAGATACGCAGTATTTT; cdr3_aa: CASSIPGTDTQYF
v_call: TRBV6-6; d_call: TRBD2; clone_size: -; j_call: TRBJ2-1; cdr3_nt: TGTGCCAGCAGTCCTCCGGGACTAGCGGTACACAATGAGCAGTTCTTC; cdr3_aa: CASSPPGLAVHNEQFF
v_call: TRBV9; d_call: -; clone_size: -; j_call: TRBJ2-3; cdr3_nt: TGTGCCAGCAGTCATCAGAGGGAGGCGGACACAGATACGCAGTATTTT; cdr3_aa: CASSHQREADTDTQYF
v_call: TRBV28; d_call: -; clone_size: -; j_call: TRBJ1-4; cdr3_nt: TGTGCCAGCAGGCGGGGAAATGAAAAACTGTTTTTT; cdr3_aa: CASRRGNEKLFF
v_call: TRBV4-1; d_call: -; clone_size: -; j_call: TRBJ2-7; cdr3_nt: TGCGCCAGCAGCCAAGAACAGCTCTCTACCTACGAGCAGTACTTC; cdr3_aa: CASSQEQLSTYEQYF
v_call: TRBV12-3/TRBV12-4; d_call: -; clone_size: few; j_call: TRBJ1-1; cdr3_nt: TGTGCCAGCACCATACTCGGACAGGAAGCTTTCTTT; cdr3_aa: CASTILGQEAFF
v_call: TRBV5-1; d_call: TRBD2; clone_size: -; j_call: TRBJ2-1; cdr3_nt: TGCGCCAGCAGCCCGGGACTAGCGGACAATGAGCAGTTCTTC; cdr3_aa: CASSPGLADNEQFF
v_call: TRBV5-8; d_call: TRBD1; clone_size: -; j_call: TRBJ2-3; cdr3_nt: TGTGCCAGCAGCCCAAGGACAGGGCAACCTCCAGATACGCAGTATTTT; cdr3_aa: CASSPRTGQPPDTQYF
v_call: TRBV12-3/TRBV12-4; d_call: -; clone_size: -; j_call: TRBJ2-2; cdr3_nt: TGTGCCAGCAGTTTATCGGTCAACGGGGAGCTGTTTTTT; cdr3_aa: CASSLSVNGELFF
v_call: TRBV28; d_call: -; clone_size: -; j_call: TRBJ1-1; cdr3_nt: TGTGCCAGCATATCCGCCGCAGAACAGGGATTGAACACTGAAGCTTTCTTT; cdr3_aa: CASISAAEQGLNTEAFF
v_call: TRBV6-2/TRBV6-3; d_call: TRBD2; clone_size: -; j_call: TRBJ2-7; cdr3_nt: TGTGCCAGCAGTTCCCTCCGACTAGCGGGAGAACTCGAGCAGTACTTC; cdr3_aa: CASSSLRLAGELEQYF
v_call: TRBV28; d_call: TRBD1; clone_size: -; j_call: TRBJ1-3; cdr3_nt: TGTGCCAGCAGTTCCCGGGACAGGGTTGGAAACACCATATATTTT; cdr3_aa: CASSSRDRVGNTIYF
v_call: TRBV4-1; d_call: -; clone_size: -; j_call: TRBJ1-2; cdr3_nt: TGCGCCAGCAGCCAAGCCCCACAGGCCAACTATGGCTACACCTTC; cdr3_aa: CASSQAPQANYGYTF
v_call: TRBV2; d_call: -; clone_size: -; j_call: TRBJ1-2; cdr3_nt: TGTGCCAGCTCAGAGCAGGCATATGGTTATGGCTACACCTTC; cdr3_aa: CASSEQAYGYGYTF
v_call: TRBV10-2; d_call: -; clone_size: -; j_call: TRBJ2-1; cdr3_nt: TGCGCCAGCAGTGAGTCGGTGGTTTTTAGCTCCTACAATGAGCAGTTCTTC; cdr3_aa: CASSESVVFSSYNEQFF
v_call: TRBV3-1/TRBV3-2; d_call: -; clone_size: -; j_call: TRBJ1-2; cdr3_nt: TGTGCCAGCAGCCAAGAGTCAGGTTTAATTAACTATGGCTACACCTTC; cdr3_aa: CASSQESGLINYGYTF
v_call: TRBV5-1; d_call: TRBD1; clone_size: -; j_call: TRBJ2-1; cdr3_nt: TGCGCCAGCTCGAGGACAGGGGAAGTCAATGAGCAGTTCTTC; cdr3_aa: CASSRTGEVNEQFF
v_call: TRBV18; d_call: -; clone_size: -; j_call: TRBJ2-7; cdr3_nt: TGTGCCAGCTCACCTATCGAAGCGCAGAGCTCCTACGAGCAGTACTTC; cdr3_aa: CASSPIEAQSSYEQYF
v_call: TRBV2; d_call: TRBD1; clone_size: -; j_call: TRBJ1-5; cdr3_nt: TGTGCCAGCAGCGCTACAGGGGGCGTATTGGGTCAGCCCCAGCATTTT; cdr3_aa: CASSATGGVLGQPQHF